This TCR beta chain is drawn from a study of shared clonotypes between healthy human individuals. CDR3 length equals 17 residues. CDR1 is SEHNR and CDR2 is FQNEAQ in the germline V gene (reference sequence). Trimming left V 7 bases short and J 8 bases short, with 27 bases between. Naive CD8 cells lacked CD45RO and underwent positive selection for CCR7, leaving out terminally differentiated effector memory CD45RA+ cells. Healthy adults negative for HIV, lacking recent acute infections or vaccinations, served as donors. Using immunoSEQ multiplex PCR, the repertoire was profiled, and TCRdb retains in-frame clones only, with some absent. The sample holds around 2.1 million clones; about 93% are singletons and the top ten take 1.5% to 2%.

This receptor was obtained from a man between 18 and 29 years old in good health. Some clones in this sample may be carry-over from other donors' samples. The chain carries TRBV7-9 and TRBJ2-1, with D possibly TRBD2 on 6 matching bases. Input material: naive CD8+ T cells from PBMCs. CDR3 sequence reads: CASTKTSAKGTVDEQFF. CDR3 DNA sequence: TGTGCCAGCACAAAAACGAGCGCGAAGGGGACTGTCGATGAGCAGTTCTTC.